The next 11 T cell receptor beta chains were all read from a single sample in a study of cytomegalovirus exposure and HLA in healthy donors. 13 Jbeta primers and 60 Vbeta primers were used for the PCR. The data were produced by immunoSEQ multiplex PCR, yet TCRdb's version contains in-frame clones alone and is incomplete. The sample records roughly 150,000 clones, about 88% being singletons. The sample consisted of PBMCs. The receptors here all came from a man younger than 45 in good health and CMV-seropositive.

This sequence joins TRBV11-3 and TRBJ2-5; 10 bases line up with TRBD1. The junction had 7 bases not matched to a gene; V was cut back by 1 base and J by 5 bases. Germline V lookup: CDR1 SGHNT, CDR2 YENEEA. This CDR3 is built from 16 residues. The CDR3 loop is CASSLGGQGVMETQYF. The CDR3, as DNA: TGTGCCAGCAGCTTAGGCGGACAGGGGGTTATGGAGACCCAGTACTTC.

V and J are TRBV5-6 and TRBJ1-3; D gene unclear. This CDR3 has 14 residues. Trimming took off 1 base at V and 3 bases at J, with 8 bases between the two ends. CDR1 and CDR2 (germline): SGHDT, YYEEEE. Written as DNA, the CDR3 is TGTGCCAGCAGCTTGTGGAGGGTTGGAAACACCATATATTTT. This encodes CASSLWRVGNTIYF.

The genes are TRBV7-2 and TRBJ2-3, with D possibly matching TRBD2 (6 bases). The V end lost 5 bases, the J end lost 0 bases, and 18 bases lay between the germline ends. CDR1 is SGHTA, CDR2 FQGNSA, per germline. The CDR3 spans 17 residues. The CDR3 nucleotides are TGTGCCAGCAGCCGGGGGATCACGGGTCCCAGCACAGATACGCAGTATTTT. This gives the protein CASSRGITGPSTDTQYF.

This chain joins TRBV6-4 and TRBJ2-3; weak D call: TRBD1 (5 bases). In germline, CDR1 is MRHNA, CDR2 SNTAGT. V gave up 2 bases and J gave up 0 bases, with 12 bases separating them. The CDR3 covers 16 residues. The CDR3 bases are TGTGCCAGCAGTGACGGGGCAGCCACTAGCACAGATACGCAGTATTTT. Residues: CASSDGAATSTDTQYF.

This clone was seen a handful of times. The chain couples TRBV30 to TRBJ1-4, with no clear D. CDR3 length: 11 residues. Trimming shortened V by 2 bases and J by 7 bases, and 5 bases separated the two germline ends. CDR1 and CDR2 from the germline V gene are GTSNPN and SVGIG (reference sequence). CDR3 residues: CAWSLGEKLFF. DNA for the CDR3: TGTGCCTGGAGTCTAGGTGAAAAACTGTTTTTT.

Only one count was recorded for this clone. The chain is built from TRBV19 and TRBJ1-1; D unclear. V lost 3 bases, J lost 4 bases, and 15 bases lay in between. This CDR3 spans 15 amino acids. The germline CDR1 and CDR2 sequences are LNHDA and SQIVND (reference sequence). In DNA form, the CDR3 reads TGTGCCAGTAGTATGAGGGAGTGGGAGCGCACTGAAGCTTTCTTT. It encodes CASSMREWERTEAFF.

CDR3 protein: CASSYPQGRHSPLHF. Written as DNA, the CDR3 is TGTGCCAGCAGTTACCCACAGGGACGGCATTCACCCCTCCACTTT. V usage is TRBV6-5 and J usage is TRBJ1-6; TRBD1 might be the D (6 bases). V gave up 2 bases and J gave up 8 bases, with 13 bases separating them. The CDR3 length is 15 residues. Germline assignment: CDR1 MNHEY and CDR2 SVGAGI.

V is TRBV11-3 and J is TRBJ2-5, with D perhaps TRBD2 (6 bases). The germline V gene has CDR1 SGHNT and CDR2 YENEEA. The CDR3 is 17 residues long. Trimming stripped 4 bases from V and 2 bases from J, with 20 bases between. CDR3 in amino acids: CASSSPSDANKQETQYF. The CDR3 DNA reads TGTGCCAGCAGCTCCCCTAGCGACGCGAACAAACAAGAGACCCAGTACTTC.

The chain employs TRBV27 and TRBJ2-7, with D possibly being TRBD1 (5 bases). The CDR3 is 16 amino acids. V lost 0 bases and J lost 4, with 16 bases in between. Per the germline V gene, CDR1 is MNHEY and CDR2 is SMNVEV (reference sequence). The CDR3 is CASSLSAKGWFYEQYF. Here the CDR3 DNA reads TGTGCCAGCAGTTTATCGGCAAAGGGGTGGTTTTACGAGCAGTACTTC.

The chain uses TRBV18 and TRBJ2-7; 10 bases line up with TRBD2. The J segment lost 3 bases and the V segment lost 2 bases, leaving 16 bases of the junction unmatched. The CDR3 is 19 residues long. Germline V gives CDR1 KGHSH, CDR2 LQKENI. The CDR3: CASSPDPGLASSPNYEQYF. CDR3 nucleotides: TGTGCCAGCTCACCAGACCCGGGACTAGCGTCTTCCCCGAACTACGAGCAGTACTTC.

The chain links TRBV6-5 to TRBJ1-5, with D possibly being TRBD1 (6 bases). The ends were cut back, 5 bases at V and 8 bases at J, with 13 bases in the middle. The CDR3 is 13 residues long. The V gene's germline CDR1 is MNHEY and CDR2 SVGAGI. This CDR3 is CASSNKAGEPQHF. The CDR3 nucleotides are TGTGCCAGCAGTAATAAGGCAGGGGAGCCCCAGCATTTT.